This TCR beta chain originates from a study of vaccination and CD4 T cells after COVID-19. Overall study context: A positive SARS-CoV-2 nasal swab PCR result was recorded for each convalescent patient; about 9 were mild and one severe.

Study-wide points: The study found median SARS-CoV-2-reactive clonotypes rising from about 20 to 38, not significantly.

Treatment reported: approximately 9-day PBMC culture with coronavirus spike peptide pools or control peptides (ViraFEST assay). Worth noting for this clonotype: Its antigen is undetermined. Sequence at one end of the junction differs from germline and may be a read error.

Germline lookup yields CDR1 MRHNA and CDR2 SNTAGT. The CDR3 has 14 residues. Once obtained from cultured CD4+ T cells, the DNA was sequenced using the Oncomine TCR Beta short-read assay. Using its own MiXCR run on the PCR reads, TCRdb lists one record per CDR3 protein. The table lists approximately 9,400 distinct CDR3 sequences, 28% of them singletons. The sequence came from a human donor who had recovered from COVID-19. This chain uses TRBV6-4 with TRBJ2-1, with a tentative D call TRBD1 (6 bases). This specimen was CD4+ T cells from blood, cultured in vitro, taken after SARS-CoV-2 vaccination. The CDR3 DNA is TGTGCCAGCAGTGACTCGAGTGGGGGCTGGCGGGTCCTCTTC. It translates to CASSDSSGGWRVLF.